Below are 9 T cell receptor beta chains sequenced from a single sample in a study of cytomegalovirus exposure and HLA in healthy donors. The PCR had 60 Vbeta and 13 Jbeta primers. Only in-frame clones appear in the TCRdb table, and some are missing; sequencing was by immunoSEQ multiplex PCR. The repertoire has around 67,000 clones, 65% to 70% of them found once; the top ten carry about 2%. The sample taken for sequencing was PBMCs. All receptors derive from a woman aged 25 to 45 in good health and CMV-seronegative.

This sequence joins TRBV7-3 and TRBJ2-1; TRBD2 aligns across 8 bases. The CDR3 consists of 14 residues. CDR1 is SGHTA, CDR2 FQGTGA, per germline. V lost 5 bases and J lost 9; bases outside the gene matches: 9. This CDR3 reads CASSPLGLATEQFF. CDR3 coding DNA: TGTGCCAGCAGCCCCTTAGGACTAGCAACTGAGCAGTTCTTC.

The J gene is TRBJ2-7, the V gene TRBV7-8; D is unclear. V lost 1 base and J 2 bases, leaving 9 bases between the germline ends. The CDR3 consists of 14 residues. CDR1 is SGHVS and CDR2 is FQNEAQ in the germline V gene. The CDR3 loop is CASSLEQSAYEQYF. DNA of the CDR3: TGTGCCAGCAGCTTAGAACAGTCGGCCTACGAGCAGTACTTC.

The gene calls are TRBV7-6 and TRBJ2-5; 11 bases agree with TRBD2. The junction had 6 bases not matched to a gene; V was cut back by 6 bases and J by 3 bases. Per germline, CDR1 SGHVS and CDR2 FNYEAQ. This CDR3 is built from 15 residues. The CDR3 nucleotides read TGTGCCAGCAGGTCGCCGGGACTAGCGGAAGAGACCCAGTACTTC. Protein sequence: CASRSPGLAEETQYF.

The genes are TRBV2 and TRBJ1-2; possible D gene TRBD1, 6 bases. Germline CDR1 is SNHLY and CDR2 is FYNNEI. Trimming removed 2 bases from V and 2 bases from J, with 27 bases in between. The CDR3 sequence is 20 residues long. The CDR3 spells CASSEIGVRGASDGNYGYTF. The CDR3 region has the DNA TGTGCCAGCAGTGAAATAGGAGTTCGGGGGGCGAGTGATGGGAACTATGGCTACACCTTC.

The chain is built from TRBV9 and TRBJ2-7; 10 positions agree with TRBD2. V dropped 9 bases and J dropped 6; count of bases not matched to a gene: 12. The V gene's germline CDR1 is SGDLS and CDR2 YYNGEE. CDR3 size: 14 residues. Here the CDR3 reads CANSPQRGGSEQYF. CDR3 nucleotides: TGTGCCAACAGTCCCCAGCGGGGGGGCAGCGAGCAGTACTTC.

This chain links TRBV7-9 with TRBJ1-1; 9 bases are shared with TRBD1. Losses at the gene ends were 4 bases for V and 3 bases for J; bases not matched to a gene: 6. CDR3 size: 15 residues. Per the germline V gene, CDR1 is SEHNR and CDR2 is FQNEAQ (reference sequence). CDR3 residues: CASSSSGTGHTEAFF. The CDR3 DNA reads TGTGCCAGCAGCTCCTCCGGGACAGGGCACACTGAAGCTTTCTTT.

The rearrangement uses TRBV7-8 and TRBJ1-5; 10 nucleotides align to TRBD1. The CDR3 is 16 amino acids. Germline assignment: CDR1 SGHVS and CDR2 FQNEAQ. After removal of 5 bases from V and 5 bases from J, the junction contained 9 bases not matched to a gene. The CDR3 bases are TGTGCCAGCAGCCCCGGGACAGGGGAAGGCGATCAGCCCCAGCATTTT. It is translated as CASSPGTGEGDQPQHF.

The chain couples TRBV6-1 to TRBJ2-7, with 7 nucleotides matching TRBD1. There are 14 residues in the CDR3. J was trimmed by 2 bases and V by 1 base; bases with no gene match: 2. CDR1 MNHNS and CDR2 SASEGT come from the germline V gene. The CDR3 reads CASSEGGQAYEQYF. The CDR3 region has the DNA TGTGCCAGCAGTGAAGGAGGACAGGCCTACGAGCAGTACTTC.

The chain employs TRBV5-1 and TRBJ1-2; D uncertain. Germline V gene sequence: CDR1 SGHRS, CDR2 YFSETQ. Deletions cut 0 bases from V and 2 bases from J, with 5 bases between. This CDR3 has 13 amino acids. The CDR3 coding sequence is TGCGCCAGCAGCTTGGGCGGGAACTATGGCTACACCTTC. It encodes CASSLGGNYGYTF.